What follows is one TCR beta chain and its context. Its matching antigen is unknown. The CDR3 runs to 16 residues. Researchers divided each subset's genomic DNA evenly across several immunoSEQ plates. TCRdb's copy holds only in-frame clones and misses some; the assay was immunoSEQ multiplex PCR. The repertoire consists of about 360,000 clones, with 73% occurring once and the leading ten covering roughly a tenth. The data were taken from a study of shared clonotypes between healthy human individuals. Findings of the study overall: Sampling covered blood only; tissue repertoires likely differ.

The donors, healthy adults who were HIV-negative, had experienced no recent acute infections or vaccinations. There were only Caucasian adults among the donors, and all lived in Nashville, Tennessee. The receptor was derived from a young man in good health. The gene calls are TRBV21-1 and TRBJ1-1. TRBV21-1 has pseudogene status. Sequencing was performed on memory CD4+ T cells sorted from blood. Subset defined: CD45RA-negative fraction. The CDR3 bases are TGTGCCAGCAGCAAAGCAGGGGAGCTAATGAACACTGAAGCTTTCTTT. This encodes CASSKAGELMNTEAFF.